This T cell receptor (beta chain) was found in a study of identical twins (dated by TCRdb to about 2016). As for the study more broadly: The study deep-sequenced TCR alpha and beta repertoires from monozygotic twins, unrelated adults of various ages and cord blood to test whether fetal clonotypes persist. To rule out contamination, the twin experiments were replicated at different times with different library preparation protocols.

Libraries were built with 5' RACE. TCRdb shows the sequencer as Illumina HiSeq 2000. A universal primer binding site was introduced by template switching, and a unique molecular identifier was present in the final cDNA, enabling accurate counting of TCR cDNA molecules. Specific primers in the conserved constant-segment region were used to synthesize first-strand cDNA for TCR alpha and beta chains. Each cDNA library was double barcoded, with a SMART-Mk sample barcode plus Illumina barcodes, to control for contamination. Two successive PCR steps introduced TruSeq adapter sequences along with Illumina sample barcodes. Sequencing of the TCR alpha and beta cDNA libraries was done on the Illumina HiSeq platform using custom primers. On the study's bioinformatics: Raw reads were processed with MiGEC to extract unique molecular identifiers, and MiXCR was used to determine CDR3 positions. For each individual, recombination models were inferred using an EM algorithm with the repgenHMM and IGoR tools. Shared clonotypes were analyzed with the tcR package in R, and sharing was normalized by the product of cloneset sizes. Out-of-frame nonproductive sequences were analyzed to study raw recombination free of thymic and clonal selection effects. TCRdb itself trimmed the public reads at Q25 with fastp, ran MiXCR and retained productive beta chains. Identical CDR3 protein sequences are pooled into one entry, listed with their most common genes and DNA. V and J calls and clone size were set by TCRdb, not the authors. The sample table records 150,000 or so distinct CDR3 sequences; roughly 3.3% of these occur just once. The biggest ten clones account for 8% to 8.5% of the sample.

Only healthy Caucasian donors were included. Using Miltenyi CD45RO+ enrichment and human naive T-cell isolation kits, memory (CD45RO+) and naive T cells were isolated from PBMC. This clonotype was picked up many times. Its cognate antigen has yet to be identified. Base qualities were left out, and no much larger clone turns up one base away. What the authors observed across the whole study: Out-of-frame TCR alpha sequences shared between twins showed an excess of low generation-probability sequences compared with coincidental sharing between unrelated individuals. Out-of-frame TCR alpha sharing in monozygotic twins was systematically underestimated by recombination models, whereas sharing between unrelated individuals was in agreement with the recombination models. Abundant cord blood beta clonotypes carried fewer insertions; young adult naive repertoires showed a weaker similar trend, while memory repertoires showed none. A weaker excess of twin sharing was found in beta out-of-frame sequences because the signal-to-noise ratio was lowered by fewer shared sequences. Zero-insertion analyses could be partly confounded by invariant T cells such as MAIT and iNKT, although diverse VJ usage argued against such confounding for most clonotypes. Conclusions relied on cross-sectional statistical analysis, since the same donors could not be followed over many years.

From its cysteine to its phenylalanine, the CDR3 spans 15 amino acids. The kept DNA is CDR3 alone, 45 bases in frame from the first base. After removal of 5 bases from V and 8 bases from J, the junction retains 10 bases not matched to a gene. The sequence was collected from a man aged 18 to 30 in good health. The chain joins TRBV12-3 or TRBV12-4 to TRBJ2-1, and 9 bases in between align with TRBD2. Source material: memory T cells sorted from blood. This specimen's cell subset or site label, interpreted: CD45RO+ enriched T cells. The DNA sequence is TGTGCCAGCAGTGACACTAGCGGGTTTGGCGATGAGCAGTTCTTC. Translated, it gives CASSDTSGFGDEQFF.